The 12 T cell receptor beta chains reported below all come from one sample, sequenced in a study of diagnostic markers for celiac disease. TCRdb reprocessed the reads and reports one entry per CDR3 protein, with no DNA. This sample contains some 4,000 distinct CDR3 sequences. The sequencing sample was made of either unsorted cells or a sorted T cell fraction (not recorded which). These receptors came from a human donor. This table probably holds off-target reads from a library built for another chain.

CDR3 in amino acids: CASRYSNQPQHF. The rearrangement uses TRBV12-3 or TRBV12-4 and TRBJ1-5. The CDR3 is made up of 12 amino acids.

V is TRBV18 and J is TRBJ1-1. Germline V gene lookup returns CDR1 KGHSH and CDR2 LQKENI. The CDR3 extends over 15 amino acids. CDR3 region: CASSPIGGENTEAFF.

This clonotype is called medium-sized (0.01 to 0.1%) based on its frequency. CDR3 protein: CASSGRGSTDTQYF. This chain joins TRBV7-2 and TRBJ2-3; as DNA is missing, the TRBD1 call by TCRdb cannot be tested. CDR3 length equals 14 residues. In germline, CDR1 is SGHTA, CDR2 FQGNSA.

This clonotype is large by frequency. This rearrangement joins TRBV20-1 to TRBJ2-2. Germline V gene data show CDR1 as DFQATT and CDR2 as SNEGSKA (reference sequence). CDR3 length: 14 residues. The CDR3 sequence is CSARDIDSTGELFF.

The chain employs TRBV6-5 and TRBJ2-7; TCRdb calls TRBD1, which cannot be checked without DNA. This CDR3 contains 16 residues. From germline, CDR1 is MNHEY and CDR2 SVGAGI. The CDR3 sequence is CASSYAAPGLSYEQYF.

According to its frequency, this clonotype is medium-sized (0.01 to 0.1%). This rearrangement joins TRBV5-1 to TRBJ2-5; TCRdb outputs TRBD2, but without DNA this stays unchecked. This CDR3 contains 17 residues. Germline CDR1 SGHRS, CDR2 YFSETQ. The chain's CDR3 is CASSLPPAGLDQETQYF.

The chain has TRBV10-2 and TRBJ2-1; the D call from TCRdb, TRBD2, cannot be confirmed without DNA. The CDR3 length is 17 residues. Per germline, CDR1 WSHSY and CDR2 SAAADI. The CDR3 loop reads CASSDPASGRIYNEQFF.

This clonotype shows up as large (0.1 to 1%) by frequency. The chain has TRBV7-2 and TRBJ2-7; there is no DNA to check the TCRdb D call of TRBD1. CDR1 and CDR2 from the germline V gene are SGHTA and FQGNSA. This CDR3 is built from 15 residues. This chain's CDR3 is CASSLVGQQTYEQYF.

Considering frequency, this clonotype is medium-sized. V and J are TRBV6-2 or TRBV6-3 and TRBJ1-2. Germline values: CDR1 MNHEY, CDR2 SVGEGT. The CDR3 runs 16 residues. CDR3 loop: CASSYSKASAAYGYTF.

This clonotype is identified as medium-sized (0.01 to 0.1%) from frequency. The chain couples TRBV5-1 to TRBJ1-2; TCRdb names TRBD1, which stays unverified in the absence of DNA. The germline V gene has CDR1 SGHRS and CDR2 YFSETQ. The CDR3 consists of 15 residues. The CDR3 sequence: CASGSGTGVNYGYTF.

This clonotype registers medium-sized by frequency. The chain has TRBV5-1 and TRBJ2-5; the D call from TCRdb, TRBD1, cannot be confirmed without DNA. Germline V lookup: CDR1 SGHRS, CDR2 YFSETQ. CDR3 length equals 13 residues. The CDR3 sequence: CASSLQGAETQYF.

The CDR3 loop reads CSVEPRGAGTYEQYF. V is TRBV29-1 and J is TRBJ2-7; checking the TCRdb D call of TRBD1 is not possible without DNA. In germline, CDR1 is SQVTM, CDR2 ANQGSEA. This CDR3 comprises 15 residues.